Listed below are T cell receptor beta chains from one sample, sequenced in a study of blood T cells in healthy people across ages. TCRdb reprocessed the 5' RACE reads via MiXCR and lists one record per CDR3 protein. The sample records about 1.8 million distinct CDR3 sequences, around 48% being singletons. The sample consisted of blood. These receptors all come from a woman aged 35 to 49 in good health. Both conserved end residues are part of each CDR3. Fields, in order: clone size, J gene, D gene, V gene, CDR3 protein, CDR3 DNA. A D gene is named only where the DNA matches it firmly. Clone sizes are given selectively: once, few, many, or a class where the clone is expanded.

clone_size: NA
j_call: TRBJ2-1
d_call: TRBD2
v_call: TRBV7-2
cdr3_aa: CASSLSSSGARYNEQFF
cdr3_nt: TGTGCCAGCAGCTTAAGTTCTAGCGGGGCCCGCTACAATGAGCAGTTCTTC

clone_size: NA
j_call: TRBJ2-4
d_call: NA
v_call: TRBV15
cdr3_aa: CATSTMDVLGGIQYF
cdr3_nt: TGTGCCACCAGCACTATGGACGTCCTGGGGGGCATTCAGTACTTC

clone_size: NA
j_call: TRBJ2-3
d_call: NA
v_call: TRBV11-2
cdr3_aa: CASKEGAGSTDTQYF
cdr3_nt: TGTGCCAGCAAGGAAGGGGCAGGGAGCACAGATACGCAGTATTTT

clone_size: NA
j_call: TRBJ2-3
d_call: TRBD2
v_call: TRBV7-2
cdr3_aa: CASSLGLAGPTSTDTQYF
cdr3_nt: TGTGCCAGCAGCTTAGGGCTAGCGGGGCCCACTAGCACAGATACGCAGTATTTT

clone_size: once
j_call: TRBJ1-5
d_call: TRBD1
v_call: TRBV2
cdr3_aa: CASSDRGPGNQPQHF
cdr3_nt: TGTGCCAGCAGCGACAGGGGACCGGGCAATCAGCCCCAGCATTTT

clone_size: many
j_call: TRBJ2-3
d_call: NA
v_call: TRBV6-5
cdr3_aa: CASSYLSTDTQYF
cdr3_nt: TGTGCCAGCAGTTACCTATCCACAGATACGCAGTATTTT

clone_size: NA
j_call: TRBJ2-7
d_call: NA
v_call: TRBV28
cdr3_aa: CASSLGGISSSYEQYF
cdr3_nt: TGTGCCAGCAGTTTAGGGGGGATTTCGAGCTCCTACGAGCAGTACTTC

clone_size: NA
j_call: TRBJ2-5
d_call: NA
v_call: TRBV10-3
cdr3_aa: CAISESRGSMEETQYF
cdr3_nt: TGTGCCATCAGTGAGTCTCGAGGGTCGATGGAAGAGACCCAGTACTTC

clone_size: NA
j_call: TRBJ2-2
d_call: TRBD1
v_call: TRBV6-2/TRBV6-3
cdr3_aa: CASSWGTANTGELFF
cdr3_nt: TGTGCCAGCAGTTGGGGGACAGCGAACACCGGGGAGCTGTTTTTT

clone_size: NA
j_call: TRBJ2-1
d_call: NA
v_call: TRBV4-3
cdr3_aa: CASSQEGGRWEQFF
cdr3_nt: TGCGCCAGTAGCCAAGAGGGGGGTAGATGGGAGCAGTTCTTC